This TCR beta chain was retrieved from a study of PD-1 blockade in classical Hodgkin lymphoma. This CDR3 is 15 amino acids long. Germline V lookup: CDR1 MNHNY, CDR2 SVGAGI (reference sequence). V dropped 7 bases and J dropped 4; count of bases not matched to a gene: 11. Each patient relapsed following autologous stem cell transplantation, and prior brentuximab vedotin exposure differed. TCRdb's table, derived via immunoSEQ multiplex PCR, lists solely in-frame clones and lacks some. The data contain about 97,000 clones, around 80% of them singletons. The sample here was peripheral blood mononuclear cells (PBMCs), taken at baseline. The receptor's source is a human donor with classical Hodgkin lymphoma. The chain employs TRBV6-6 and TRBJ1-1; 8 bases align to TRBD1. The CDR3 nucleotides read TGTGCCAGCACCCTAAAAGCAGGGGGCCTCACTGAAGCTTTCTTT. It specifies CASTLKAGGLTEAFF.